These 21 T cell receptor beta chains came from one sample sequenced in a study of blood T cells in healthy people across ages (dated by TCRdb to the mid-2010s). Library creation used 5' RACE. The run used an Illumina HiSeq 2500. The second PCR ran for about 6 to 11 cycles and used a J-beta primer mix along with a sample-barcoded 5' primer. TCRdb trimmed the raw reads at Q25, called clones with MiXCR and kept productive beta chains. CDR3 protein sequences are deduplicated, and each keeps its most common genes and DNA. The sample table contains 450,000 to 700,000 distinct CDR3 sequences; only one count was recorded for 27% of them. The ten largest make up around 18% of the sample. Sequenced material: blood. The receptors were sampled from a woman in her 70s in good health.

The J gene is TRBJ2-5, the V gene TRBV12-3 or TRBV12-4; possible D gene TRBD2, 7 bases. TRBJ2-1 matches the DNA end more closely, so the J call is doubtful. CDR3 length: 15 amino acids. The CDR3 region is CASSFSGGRGTEQFF. The CDR3 DNA reads as TGTGCCAGCAGTTTTTCCGGGGGGCGGGGTACTGAGCAGTTCTTC.

Ten or more counts support this clonotype. This CDR3 is CASSPRLAGPNIQYF. CDR3 in DNA: TGTGCCAGCAGCCCTCGACTAGCGGGGCCAAACATTCAGTACTTC. The chain employs TRBV5-4 and TRBJ2-4; TRBD2 agrees at 11 bases. The V gene end was trimmed by 4 bases and the J gene end by 6 bases; junction bases not matched to a gene: 6. CDR1 is SGHNT and CDR2 is YYREEE in the germline V gene (reference sequence). CDR3 length: 15 residues.

The chain recombines TRBV20-1 with TRBJ2-3, with 12 bases that match TRBD2. Losses at the gene ends were 5 bases for V and 1 base for J; bases not matched to a gene: 1. The germline CDR1 and CDR2 sequences are DFQATT and SNEGSKA (reference sequence). CDR3 length: 14 residues. CDR3 in amino acids: CSASSGGGTDTQYF. The CDR3 DNA reads as TGCAGTGCTTCTAGCGGGGGGGGCACAGATACGCAGTATTTT.

This clonotype was observed a handful of times. The chain employs TRBV7-9 and TRBJ1-4, with 7 bases identical to TRBD1. CDR1 is SEHNR and CDR2 is FQNEAQ in the germline V gene (reference sequence). The CDR3 runs 15 residues. Germline trimming cut 5 bases from V and 5 bases from J; bases unmatched to any gene: 8. The CDR3 is CASSAMTGKNEKLFF. Here the CDR3 DNA reads TGTGCCAGCAGCGCCATGACAGGGAAAAATGAAAAACTGTTTTTT. Complete variable domain (other parts from reference TRBV7-9 and TRBJ1-4): DTGVSQNPRHKITKRGQNVTFRCDPISEHNRLYWYRQTLGQGPEFLTYFQNEAQLEKSRLLSDRFSAERPKGSFSTLEIQRTEQGDSAMYLCASSAMTGKNEKLFFGSGTQLSVL.

There are a few counts of this clonotype. The chain couples TRBV7-2 to TRBJ2-7; TRBD2 might be the D (5 bases). CDR3 length: 13 residues. CDR1 is SGHTA, CDR2 FQGNSA, per germline. V dropped 0 bases and J dropped 7 bases, with 10 bases sitting between them. The CDR3 sequence is CASSLATTGEQYF. The DNA for the CDR3 is TGTGCCAGCAGCTTAGCTACTACGGGGGAGCAGTACTTC.

The CDR3 reads CASTLGLAGSYNEQFF. CDR3 DNA sequence: TGTGCCAGCACTCTCGGACTAGCGGGGTCCTACAATGAGCAGTTCTTC. The rearrangement links TRBV9 to TRBJ2-1, with TRBD2 identical over 12 bases. The CDR3 spans 16 residues. The V and J ends lost 6 bases and 1 base, in that order; junction bases with no gene match: 5. Germline V gene data show CDR1 as SGDLS and CDR2 as YYNGEE.

The chain joins TRBV12-3 or TRBV12-4 to TRBJ2-1; D might be TRBD1 or TRBD2, each matching 5 bases. TRBJ2-5 matches the DNA end more closely, so the J call is doubtful. The CDR3 covers 13 residues. CDR3 DNA sequence: TGTGCCAGCAGTTGGGGACCGAGCGAGACCCAGTACTTC. Protein: CASSWGPSETQYF.

CDR3 coding DNA: TGTGCCAGCAGTTACGGACAGGGGGCGCCTGGCTACACCTTC. Encoded protein: CASSYGQGAPGYTF. The chain links TRBV6-5 to TRBJ1-2; 11 nucleotides line up with TRBD1. Germline-derived CDR1 and CDR2 are MNHEY and SVGAGI. The V segment lost 2 bases and the J segment 7 bases; nucleotides outside the gene matches: 3. This CDR3 region has 14 residues.

This clonotype occurred a few times. The chain uses TRBV27 and TRBJ2-7; D gene unclear. The CDR3 loop spans 17 amino acids. Germline V gene lookup returns CDR1 MNHEY and CDR2 SMNVEV (reference sequence). Trimming took off 5 bases at V and 7 bases at J, with 27 bases between the two ends. CDR3 nucleotide sequence: TGTGCCAGCAGTCCGTGGCCCGGGTCCACCGGTAGTTGGGAGCAGTACTTC. It yields the protein CASSPWPGSTGSWEQYF.

The V gene is TRBV29-1, the J gene TRBJ2-2, with no clear D. Germline loops: CDR1 SQVTM, CDR2 ANQGSEA. The germline V and J ends were trimmed by 8 bases and 4 bases, with 11 bases remaining between them. The CDR3 is made up of 12 amino acids. The CDR3 spells CSIYRVTGELFF. CDR3 nucleotides: TGCAGCATCTACAGAGTCACCGGGGAGCTGTTTTTT.

The chain carries TRBV29-1 and TRBJ1-2; possible D gene TRBD1, 5 bases. Germline CDR1 reads SQVTM; CDR2 reads ANQGSEA. This CDR3 has 14 amino acids. The CDR3 region is CMIGGPSMPYGYTF. CDR3 DNA sequence: TGCATGATCGGGGGTCCATCGATGCCCTATGGCTACACCTTC.

The chain is built from TRBV4-3 and TRBJ1-4; D is unclear. The CDR3 has 15 residues. From germline, CDR1 is LGHNA and CDR2 YSLEER. V lost 1 base and J 4 bases, leaving 10 bases between the germline ends. CDR3 protein: CASSQGPGGNEKLFF. CDR3 in DNA: TGCGCCAGCAGCCAAGGACCAGGCGGTAATGAAAAACTGTTTTTT.

The V and J genes are TRBV5-1 and TRBJ2-1; D unresolved. There are 14 residues in the CDR3. The germline CDR1 and CDR2 sequences are SGHRS and YFSETQ. V was cut by 2 bases and J by 2 bases, with 8 bases left in between. The CDR3 loop reads CASSFSGPYNEQFF. The CDR3 DNA reads TGCGCCAGCAGCTTCTCCGGGCCCTACAATGAGCAGTTCTTC.

V and J are TRBV5-5 and TRBJ1-2, with a possible D match to TRBD1 (5 bases). V lost 0 bases to trimming and J lost 4 bases, with 16 bases between them. The CDR3 spans 16 residues. Germline assignment: CDR1 SGHKS and CDR2 YYEKEE (reference sequence). In DNA, the CDR3 is TGTGCCAGCAGCTTGGAAGTGGGAGGGGTCCCCTATGGCTACACCTTC. It codes for CASSLEVGGVPYGYTF.

This clonotype has only a few counts. At one end, the junction sequence differs from germline, possibly due to a read error. This chain links TRBV7-3 with TRBJ2-6; TRBD2 might be the D (5 bases). CDR3 size: 15 residues. Germline values: CDR1 SGHTA, CDR2 FQGTGA. The CDR3 reads CACSLTRDGANVLTF. CDR3 DNA: TGTGCCTGCAGCTTAACCCGGGATGGGGCCAACGTCCTGACTTTC.

The rearrangement uses TRBV5-1 and TRBJ2-1; D may be TRBD1 (5 bases). The CDR3 length is 15 residues. V was pared by 0 bases and J by 2 bases, with 9 bases between. Germline lookup yields CDR1 SGHRS and CDR2 YFSETQ. The DNA for the CDR3 is TGCGCCAGCAGCTTGGAGGGGAACCCCTACAATGAGCAGTTCTTC. As protein: CASSLEGNPYNEQFF.

The V gene is TRBV12-3 or TRBV12-4, the J gene TRBJ2-4, with 7 bases identical to TRBD1. V lost 5 bases and J lost 0; bases outside the gene matches: 7. This CDR3 is 16 amino acids long. The CDR3 protein is CASSLTGQPAKNIQYF. The CDR3 DNA follows: TGTGCCAGCAGTCTGACGGGACAGCCAGCCAAAAACATTCAGTACTTC.

This clonotype has only a few counts. The CDR3 DNA is TGTGCCAGCAGCGTAGGTAGCGGGGGGACAGATACGCAGTATTTT. Translated: CASSVGSGGTDTQYF. V gene TRBV9 combines with J gene TRBJ2-3; 10 bases line up with TRBD2. CDR3 length equals 15 residues. The junction had 1 base not matched to a gene; V was cut back by 0 bases and J by 3 bases. Germline-derived CDR1 and CDR2 are SGDLS and YYNGEE. Drawing the rest from reference TRBV9 and TRBJ2-3, the complete variable domain is DSGVTQTPKHLITATGQRVTLRCSPRSGDLSVYWYQQSLDQGLQFLIQYYNGEERAKGNILERFSAQQFPDLHSELNLSSLELGDSALYFCASSVGSGGTDTQYFGPGTRLTVL.

This clonotype has more than one count but fewer than ten. This chain joins TRBV20-1 and TRBJ2-3; D gene uncertain. Trimming left V 0 bases short and J 0 bases short, with 13 bases between. Germline V gene data show CDR1 as DFQATT and CDR2 as SNEGSKA (reference sequence). This CDR3 region has 16 residues. The CDR3 sequence: CSARDPLSVSTDTQYF. CDR3 coding DNA: TGCAGTGCTAGAGATCCACTAAGCGTTAGCACAGATACGCAGTATTTT.

The chain is built from TRBV19 and TRBJ2-1; the match to TRBD1 covers 10 bases. The J call may be mistaken, given a closer DNA end match to TRBJ2-5. The CDR3 extends over 15 amino acids. Germline CDR1 reads LNHDA; CDR2 reads SQIVND (reference sequence). The CDR3 is CASSIDGTGEETQYF. The CDR3, as DNA: TGTGCCAGTAGTATAGACGGGACAGGGGAAGAGACCCAGTACTTC.

Worth noting for this clonotype: One end of the junction varies from germline; a read error may be responsible. The V gene is TRBV28, the J gene TRBJ2-7, with D perhaps TRBD2 (7 bases). The V gene's germline CDR1 is MDHEN and CDR2 SYDVKM. The length of the CDR3 is 15 residues. This CDR3 is CASSTGGGASYEQYF. The CDR3 DNA follows: TGTGCCAGCAGTACGGGTGGGGGGGCCTCCTACGAGCAGTACTTT.